Below are 17 T cell receptor beta chains sequenced from a single sample in a study of T-cell memory formation after mild COVID-19. Each CDR3 protein gets one entry after TCRdb re-called the 5' RACE reads with MiXCR. The data contain approximately 250,000 distinct CDR3 sequences, 15% to 20% of them singletons. Sequenced material: PBMCs or a T cell subset sorted from them (not recorded which). The receptors were gathered from a man aged 18 to 29 who had mild COVID-19 (a few samples of this study predate the infection). Cell type and time point are not known.

The chain links TRBV7-2 to TRBJ2-7; D is ambiguous. Per the germline V gene, CDR1 is SGHTA and CDR2 is FQGNSA. With 2 bases removed from V and 4 bases from J, the gap between germline ends came to 6 bases. The CDR3 runs to 12 residues. As DNA, the CDR3 is TGTGCCAGCAGCTTAATCGGATACGAGCAGTACTTC. Amino acid sequence: CASSLIGYEQYF.

This chain connects TRBV5-1 to TRBJ2-7; TRBD1 aligns across 11 bases. With 0 bases clipped from V and 5 bases from J, the junction kept 1 base outside the gene matches. CDR1 and CDR2 from the germline V gene are SGHRS and YFSETQ. CDR3 length: 14 amino acids. CDR3 region: CASSLGTGGNEQYV. In DNA form, the CDR3 reads TGCGCCAGCAGCTTGGGGACAGGGGGCAACGAGCAGTACGTC.

The chain employs TRBV7-2 and TRBJ1-3; D not certain. From germline, CDR1 is SGHTA and CDR2 FQGNSA. Trimming stripped 5 bases from V and 4 bases from J, with 15 bases between. The CDR3 spans 15 residues. The CDR3 is CASSAWNRIGNTIYF. The CDR3 DNA reads TGTGCCAGCAGCGCCTGGAATCGCATCGGAAACACCATATATTTT.

This clonotype was counted a single time. J is TRBJ1-6 and V is TRBV4-1, with TRBD1 matching 7 bases. Per germline, CDR1 MGHRA and CDR2 YSYEKL. This CDR3 has 14 residues. Trimming cost V 4 bases and J 8 bases; bases outside gene matches: 5. The CDR3 DNA is TGCGCCAGCAGCCTGGGACAGAGTTATTCACCCCTCCACTTT. Encoded protein: CASSLGQSYSPLHF.

There are many counts of this clonotype. This chain connects TRBV4-3 to TRBJ2-1; TRBD1 matches at 9 bases. The CDR3 is made up of 16 amino acids. Trimming removed 0 bases from V and 9 bases from J; junction bases left unmatched: 9. Looked up from germline, CDR1 is LGHNA and CDR2 is YSLEER. The CDR3, as DNA: TGCGCCAGCAGCCAAGATCCAGGACAGGGGTGGTTTGAGCAGTTCTTC. Translating it yields CASSQDPGQGWFEQFF.

This clonotype was seen more than once but under ten times. The J gene is TRBJ2-7, the V gene TRBV6-6; tentatively, D is TRBD1 (5 bases). Germline CDR1 and CDR2: MNHNY and SVGAGI (reference sequence). CDR3 length: 13 amino acids. Between the trimmed V and J ends, which lost 6 bases and 0 bases, there was a span of 9 bases. The CDR3: CASSLRGSYEQYF. CDR3 sequence (DNA): TGTGCCAGCAGCCTAAGGGGCTCCTACGAGCAGTACTTC.

This clonotype showed up just a few times. The V and J genes are TRBV7-9 and TRBJ1-2; D perhaps matches TRBD1 (5 bases). V lost 5 bases and J 14 bases, leaving 18 bases between the germline ends. The CDR3 is 12 residues long. Germline-derived CDR1 and CDR2 are SEHNR and FQNEAQ (reference sequence). CDR3 sequence reads: CASSSGGDRNTF. The CDR3 DNA reads as TGTGCCAGCAGCAGTGGGGGGGACCGGAATACCTTC.

This clonotype was recorded many times. The rearrangement joins TRBV5-1 to TRBJ1-1; D is unresolved. V lost 0 bases to trimming and J lost 4 bases, with 4 bases between them. The CDR3 extends over 12 amino acids. Germline V gives CDR1 SGHRS, CDR2 YFSETQ. CDR3: CASSLGSTEAFF. The DNA for the CDR3 is TGCGCCAGCAGCTTGGGGTCCACTGAAGCTTTCTTT.

The chain uses TRBV7-9 and TRBJ1-1, with D possibly TRBD1 on 6 matching bases. The CDR3 loop spans 16 amino acids. V was trimmed by 8 bases and J by 0 bases, leaving 19 bases between them. CDR1 SEHNR and CDR2 FQNEAQ come from the germline V gene (reference sequence). Here the CDR3 DNA reads TGTGCCAGCGGTCCTTACAGGGACCGTGTGAACACTGAAGCTTTCTTT. Its translation: CASGPYRDRVNTEAFF. The full variable domain, rest sourced from reference TRBV7-9 and TRBJ1-1, is DTGVSQNPRHKITKRGQNVTFRCDPISEHNRLYWYRQTLGQGPEFLTYFQNEAQLEKSRLLSDRFSAERPKGSFSTLEIQRTEQGDSAMYLCASGPYRDRVNTEAFFGQGTRLTVV.

The V and J genes are TRBV7-9 and TRBJ2-3, with D tentatively TRBD1 or TRBD2 (5 bases each). The V and J ends lost 4 bases and 7 bases respectively, with 12 bases between them. Germline V gives CDR1 SEHNR, CDR2 FQNEAQ (reference sequence). The CDR3 runs 13 residues. CDR3 DNA: TGTGCCAGCAGCTCCTTCGGGGCGAATACGCAGTATTTT. Protein product: CASSSFGANTQYF. Using reference TRBV7-9 and TRBJ2-3 for the parts outside the CDR3, the full variable domain is DTGVSQNPRHKITKRGQNVTFRCDPISEHNRLYWYRQTLGQGPEFLTYFQNEAQLEKSRLLSDRFSAERPKGSFSTLEIQRTEQGDSAMYLCASSSFGANTQYFGPGTRLTVL.

This clonotype was counted many times. V usage is TRBV6-2 or TRBV6-3 and J usage is TRBJ2-1; TRBD1 matches at 8 bases. The CDR3 is 11 residues long. Germline CDR1 reads MNHEY; CDR2 reads SVGEGT. The V gene end was trimmed by 4 bases and the J gene end by 13 bases; junction bases not matched to a gene: 3. The CDR3 nucleotides are TGTGCCAGCAGTTCAGGGACAGGACAGTTCTTC. It specifies CASSSGTGQFF.

In its sample, this clonotype was seen a few times. The rearrangement joins TRBV7-2 to TRBJ2-3; D is undetermined. Germline V CDR1 and CDR2: SGHTA, FQGNSA. Trimming removed 6 bases from V and 4 bases from J, with 8 bases in between. The CDR3 spans 12 residues. The CDR3: CASSSYPDTQYF. The CDR3 DNA follows: TGTGCCAGCAGTTCCTACCCAGATACGCAGTATTTT.

In its sample, this clonotype was seen many times. The CDR3 DNA reads as TGTGCCAGCAGTGCTGGGACTAGCGGGGAGACACCCTACAATGAGCAGTTCTTC. It translates to CASSAGTSGETPYNEQFF. This chain connects TRBV27 to TRBJ2-1; the match to TRBD2 covers 13 bases. Germline loops: CDR1 MNHEY, CDR2 SMNVEV (reference sequence). The trim removed 5 bases at V and 2 bases at J, leaving 9 bases unmatched. The CDR3 length is 18 residues.

This clonotype appeared a few times. The chain carries TRBV24-1 and TRBJ2-3; D remains ambiguous. The V and J ends lost 3 bases and 5 bases respectively, with 8 bases between them. Germline V gene sequence: CDR1 KGHDR, CDR2 SFDVKD. The CDR3 length is 13 residues. The CDR3 region has the DNA TGTGCCACCAGTGATGCGGCCGAAGATACGCAGTATTTT. Protein: CATSDAAEDTQYF.

This clonotype was observed a handful of times. The chain couples TRBV12-3 or TRBV12-4 to TRBJ2-7, with TRBD1 matching 7 bases. Trimming cost V 3 bases and J 3 bases; bases outside gene matches: 2. The CDR3 runs to 13 residues. The CDR3 loop reads CASSLGQHYEQYV. CDR3 bases: TGTGCCAGCAGTTTGGGACAGCACTACGAGCAGTACGTC.

The genes are TRBV21-1 and TRBJ2-7; the table gives TRBD1 as D, unverified against the DNA. TRBV21-1 is listed as a pseudogene. The CDR3 length is 13 residues. For the CDR3, the DNA is TGTGCCAGCAGCAAAGCGTCAGGGTACGAGCAGTACGTC. Protein sequence: CASSKASGYEQYV.

The chain couples TRBV28 to TRBJ1-3; 9 nucleotides line up with TRBD1. The CDR3 covers 16 residues. The trim removed 3 bases at V and 0 bases at J, leaving 3 bases unmatched. Looked up from germline, CDR1 is MDHEN and CDR2 is SYDVKM. CDR3 sequence: CASSLPGQGSGNTIYF. CDR3 DNA sequence: TGTGCCAGCAGTTTGCCGGGACAGGGCTCTGGAAACACCATATATTTT. Full variable domain (rest looked up from reference TRBV28 and TRBJ1-3): DVKVTQSSRYLVKRTGEKVFLECVQDMDHENMFWYRQDPGLGLRLIYFSYDVKMKEKGDIPEGYSVSREKKERFSLILESASTNQTSMYLCASSLPGQGSGNTIYFGEGSWLTVV.